One T cell receptor beta chain is described in this entry. Across about two dozen US areas, participants ranged in age from about 18 to 100 years. V lost 1 base to trimming and J lost 6 bases, with 9 bases between them. The CDR3 has 12 residues. Germline loops: CDR1 GTSNPN, CDR2 SVGIG (reference sequence). In the original processing: Amplification of reference gene primers was used by the study to estimate nucleated cell counts. Produced via immunoSEQ multiplex PCR; TCRdb's table is partial and in-frame only. V and J calls plus clone size are reproduced from that table; the DNA served to infer D and trimming. The data show some 150,000 clones, 60% to 80% seen once. The sample belongs to a study of blood T cell repertoires in COVID-19. About the research overall: The United States, Italy and Spain provided the acute and convalescent COVID-19 samples. T cells, B-cell-depleted T cells, or PBMCs provided the cDNA or gDNA that served as material.

The chain couples TRBV30 to TRBJ1-1; possible D gene TRBD1, 6 bases. This TCR was sampled from a woman between 45 and 60 years old who had recovered from COVID-19. Material for sequencing was PBMCs or T cells enriched from blood (not recorded which). CDR3 DNA sequence: TGTGCCTGGAGTGAACAGGGCCCTGAAGCTTTCTTT. The encoded protein is CAWSEQGPEAFF.